Below, 19 T cell receptor beta chains from the same sample are listed, as sequenced in a study of blood T cell repertoires in COVID-19. Clones were sequenced by immunoSEQ multiplex PCR, and TCRdb holds only the in-frame ones, with some missing. The table has tens of thousands of clones, around 80% seen once. The sample was peripheral blood. All receptors come from a human donor in a cohort sampled during active COVID-19.

This chain links TRBV1 with TRBJ2-1; the listed D gene, TRBD2, was not tested against the DNA. TRBV1 has pseudogene status. This CDR3 is built from 16 residues. The CDR3 loop reads CTSSQDGGKPYNEQFF. DNA of the CDR3: TGCACCAGCAGCCAAGATGGCGGGAAACCCTACAATGAGCAGTTCTTC.

The rearrangement joins TRBV30 to TRBJ1-4; TRBD1 agrees at 8 bases. V dropped 2 bases and J dropped 0; count of bases not matched to a gene: 8. This CDR3 contains 17 residues. Germline V gene data show CDR1 as GTSNPN and CDR2 as SVGIG (reference sequence). The DNA for the CDR3 is TGTGCCTGGAGTCTAGGACAGGGTCGGTCAACTAATGAAAAACTGTTTTTT. It specifies CAWSLGQGRSTNEKLFF.

The chain recombines TRBV7-6 with TRBJ1-2; 8 nucleotides agree with TRBD1. This CDR3 has 13 residues. J was trimmed by 8 bases and V by 6 bases; bases with no gene match: 8. CDR1 and CDR2 (germline): SGHVS, FNYEAQ. CDR3: CASRSGQGQGYTF. CDR3 DNA: TGTGCCAGCAGATCCGGACAGGGTCAAGGCTACACCTTC.

This rearrangement joins TRBV7-2 to TRBJ2-5; TRBD2 agrees at 8 bases. The germline V gene has CDR1 SGHTA and CDR2 FQGNSA. V lost 2 bases and J lost 5; bases outside the gene matches: 7. The length of the CDR3 is 15 residues. DNA of the CDR3: TGTGCCAGCAGCTTAACTAGCGGAGGGTGGGAGACCCAGTACTTC. This sequence encodes CASSLTSGGWETQYF. Together with reference TRBV7-2 and TRBJ2-5, the CDR3 gives the full variable domain: GAGVSQSPSNKVTEKGKDVELRCDPISGHTALYWYRQSLGQGLEFLIYFQGNSAPDKSGLPSDRFSAERTGGSVSTLTIQRTQQEDSAVYLCASSLTSGGWETQYFGPGTRLLVL.

The chain links TRBV6-5 to TRBJ1-1; TRBD1 is a possible D gene (5 bases). With 11 bases removed from V and 3 bases from J, the gap between germline ends came to 16 bases. The CDR3 has 13 residues. Looked up from germline, CDR1 is MNHEY and CDR2 is SVGAGI. CDR3 sequence (DNA): TGTGCCGCCCGGGAGGGGCCGCACACTGAAGCTTTCTTT. Translation gives CAAREGPHTEAFF.

V is TRBV7-2 and J is TRBJ1-5, with D tentatively TRBD1 (6 bases). V lost 3 bases and J lost 4, with 13 bases in between. CDR3 length: 15 residues. From germline, CDR1 is SGHTA and CDR2 FQGNSA. The CDR3 region is CASSFSGTPNQPQHF. The CDR3 DNA sequence: TGTGCCAGCAGCTTTTCCGGGACACCGAATCAGCCCCAGCATTTT. The entire variable domain, with the rest obtained from reference TRBV7-2 and TRBJ1-5, is as follows: GAGVSQSPSNKVTEKGKDVELRCDPISGHTALYWYRQSLGQGLEFLIYFQGNSAPDKSGLPSDRFSAERTGGSVSTLTIQRTQQEDSAVYLCASSFSGTPNQPQHFGDGTRLSIL.

V usage is TRBV27 and J usage is TRBJ1-1; 9 nucleotides line up with TRBD1. Trimming cost V 4 bases and J 4 bases; bases outside gene matches: 16. CDR3 length equals 18 residues. Germline loops: CDR1 MNHEY, CDR2 SMNVEV (reference sequence). CDR3 sequence reads: CASSSYRGRTLLGTEAFF. The CDR3 DNA follows: TGTGCCAGCAGTTCCTACAGGGGGCGTACACTGCTGGGCACTGAAGCTTTCTTT.

This chain joins TRBV19 and TRBJ2-1; D is perhaps TRBD2 (5 bases). Germline CDR1 LNHDA, CDR2 SQIVND (reference sequence). V shed 6 bases and J shed 9 bases, with 15 bases lying between them. CDR3 length equals 13 residues. The DNA for the CDR3 is TGTGCCAGTAGCGGGGTGGCTACTACTGAGCAGTTCTTC. This gives the protein CASSGVATTEQFF.

The V gene is TRBV10-3, the J gene TRBJ1-1, with 8 bases matching TRBD1. The V gene's germline CDR1 is ENHRY and CDR2 SYGVKD. The CDR3 spans 13 residues. V trimming: 8 bases; J trimming: 3 bases; junction bases outside the gene matches: 5. The CDR3 here is CAIGQGAYTEAFF. The CDR3 DNA reads TGTGCCATCGGGCAGGGGGCCTACACTGAAGCTTTCTTT.

The rearrangement joins TRBV5-5 to TRBJ2-3, with TRBD2 matching over 9 bases. Germline lookup yields CDR1 SGHKS and CDR2 YYEKEE (reference sequence). This CDR3 contains 16 residues. Trimming took 0 bases from V and 1 from J; bases not matched to a gene: 3. CDR3 DNA: TGTGCCAGCAGCTTGGAACTAGCGGGTGGCACAGATACGCAGTATTTT. Translating it yields CASSLELAGGTDTQYF. The variable domain in full, completed from reference TRBV5-5 and TRBJ2-3, reads DAGVTQSPTHLIKTRGQQVTLRCSPISGHKSVSWYQQVLGQGPQFIFQYYEKEERGRGNFPDRFSARQFPNYSSELNVNALLLGDSALYLCASSLELAGGTDTQYFGPGTRLTVL.

This clone was seen more than once but under ten times. V gene TRBV2 combines with J gene TRBJ1-5, with D hard to call. Trimming took 4 bases from V and 3 from J, leaving 7 bases between them. The CDR3 extends over 13 amino acids. The germline V gene has CDR1 SNHLY and CDR2 FYNNEI. As DNA, the CDR3 is TGTGCCAGCAGTGCGGGTAACAATCAGCCCCAGCATTTT. It yields the protein CASSAGNNQPQHF.

The V call is TRBV7-9, the J call TRBJ1-5; D gene uncertain. Germline V lookup: CDR1 SEHNR, CDR2 FQNEAQ (reference sequence). The CDR3 length is 15 residues. The germline V and J ends were trimmed by 1 base and 4 bases, with 11 bases remaining between them. Written as DNA, the CDR3 is TGTGCCAGCAGCTTAGATGGGTCGGGTAATCAGCCCCAGCATTTT. It encodes CASSLDGSGNQPQHF.

The chain couples TRBV25-1 to TRBJ2-3, with 8 bases that match TRBD1. The V gene end was trimmed by 6 bases and the J gene end by 0 bases; junction bases not matched to a gene: 2. The germline gives CDR1 MGHDK, CDR2 SYGVNS. The CDR3 extends over 14 amino acids. This CDR3 reads CASRRDRSTDTQYF. In DNA, the CDR3 is TGTGCCAGCAGAAGGGACAGGAGCACAGATACGCAGTATTTT.

This clone was counted a single time. The chain uses TRBV7-9 and TRBJ1-3, with D possibly being TRBD1 (6 bases). Germline V gives CDR1 SEHNR, CDR2 FQNEAQ (reference sequence). This CDR3 is 16 amino acids long. The V end was cut by 1 base, the J end by 0 bases, with 10 bases between. The CDR3 reads CASSLDRVASGNTIYF. CDR3 sequence (DNA): TGTGCCAGCAGCTTAGACAGGGTGGCCTCTGGAAACACCATATATTTT. Full variable domain (rest looked up from reference TRBV7-9 and TRBJ1-3): DTGVSQNPRHKITKRGQNVTFRCDPISEHNRLYWYRQTLGQGPEFLTYFQNEAQLEKSRLLSDRFSAERPKGSFSTLEIQRTEQGDSAMYLCASSLDRVASGNTIYFGEGSWLTVV.

This sequence joins TRBV5-4 and TRBJ1-1; D gene ambiguous. From germline, CDR1 is SGHNT and CDR2 YYREEE (reference sequence). The CDR3 extends over 13 amino acids. The V gene lost 1 base and the J gene lost 1 base, with 5 bases spanning the gap. In DNA, the CDR3 is TGTGCCAGCAGCTTGCCGGGGAACACTGAAGCTTTCTTT. It is translated as CASSLPGNTEAFF.

Sample share makes this clone large (0.1 to 1%). This chain connects TRBV19 to TRBJ2-1; possibly TRBD1 for D (6 bases). This CDR3 contains 12 residues. The germline V and J ends were trimmed by 6 bases and 8 bases, with 11 bases remaining between them. CDR1 LNHDA and CDR2 SQIVND come from the germline V gene (reference sequence). Here the CDR3 reads CASSIRGYEQFF. The CDR3 coding sequence is TGTGCCAGTAGCATCAGGGGTTATGAGCAGTTCTTC. The whole variable domain, remainder taken from reference TRBV19 and TRBJ2-1, is DGGITQSPKYLFRKEGQNVTLSCEQNLNHDAMYWYRQDPGQGLRLIYYSQIVNDFQKGDIAEGYSVSREKKESFPLTVTSAQKNPTAFYLCASSIRGYEQFFGPGTRLTVL.

The rearrangement uses TRBV6-5 and TRBJ2-2, with TRBD2 matching over 8 bases. The V gene end was trimmed by 11 bases and the J gene end by 0 bases; junction bases not matched to a gene: 8. Germline CDR1 and CDR2: MNHEY and SVGAGI. This CDR3 has 15 residues. The CDR3 loop is CAFGSGIPNTGELFF. DNA of the CDR3: TGTGCCTTCGGTAGCGGGATACCGAACACCGGGGAGCTGTTTTTT.

This rearrangement joins TRBV21-1 to TRBJ1-2; the table assigns TRBD1, which was not confirmed against the DNA. TRBV21-1 is given as a pseudogene. This CDR3 region has 15 residues. CDR3 bases: TGTGCCAGCTTTCCGGGACAGGGAGGGGGGTATGGCTACACCTTC. Translated: CASFPGQGGGYGYTF.

The J gene is TRBJ2-1, the V gene TRBV24-1; possible D gene TRBD2, 6 bases. Germline lookup yields CDR1 KGHDR and CDR2 SFDVKD. This CDR3 contains 16 residues. The V end was cut by 3 bases, the J end by 7 bases, with 18 bases between. CDR3 loop: CATSDPGGVRANEQFF. CDR3 nucleotide sequence: TGTGCCACCAGTGATCCCGGGGGTGTAAGGGCTAATGAGCAGTTCTTC.